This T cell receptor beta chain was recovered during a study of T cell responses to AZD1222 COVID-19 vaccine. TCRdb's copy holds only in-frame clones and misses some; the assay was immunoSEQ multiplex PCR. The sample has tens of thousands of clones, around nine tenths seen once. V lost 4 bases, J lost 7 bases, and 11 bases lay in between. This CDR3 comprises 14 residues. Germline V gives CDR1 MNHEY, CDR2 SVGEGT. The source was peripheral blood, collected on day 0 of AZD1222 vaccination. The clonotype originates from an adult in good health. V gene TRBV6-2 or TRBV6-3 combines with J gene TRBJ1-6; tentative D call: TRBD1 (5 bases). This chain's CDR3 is CASSFRGQNSPLHF. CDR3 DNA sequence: TGTGCCAGCAGTTTTCGGGGCCAAAATTCACCCCTCCACTTT.